A selection of T cell receptor beta chains follows, all from one sample in a study of T-cell reconstitution after alpha-beta-depleted transplantation in children. From the PCR reads, TCRdb called clonotypes with MiXCR, one entry per CDR3 protein. The sample lists approximately 200,000 distinct CDR3 sequences, roughly 15% seen once, with under 15% in the top ten. The specimen comprised PBMCs from the stem cell graft donor, sampled from the stem cell graft. These receptors all stem from a human donor who donated a stem cell graft to a child with acute lymphoblastic leukemia. The CDR3 runs from the conserved cysteine through the conserved F or W. Each record gives: clone size, D gene, CDR3 length, J gene, V gene, CDR3 DNA, CDR3 protein. D genes are given only for firm matches. Size values are once, few and many counts, or a class for expanded clones, and some rows have none.

>-|-|20|TRBJ2-6|TRBV12-3/TRBV12-4
TGTGCCAGCAGCTTCCCTCACCCCGGCCCTGGCAGTAACGGGGCCAACGTCCTGACTTTC
CASSFPHPGPGSNGANVLTF
>many|TRBD2|13|TRBJ2-5|TRBV20-1
TGCAGTGCGGGGGGACTAGCGGGAGAGACCCAGTACTTC
CSAGGLAGETQYF
>many|TRBD2|14|TRBJ2-3|TRBV20-1
TGCAGTGCTAAGAGCGGGAGGGGCACAGATACGCAGTATTTT
CSAKSGRGTDTQYF
>few|-|15|TRBJ1-1|TRBV5-1
TGCGCCAGCAGCTTGGTTCCGGGGGCAGCCACTGAAGCTTTCTTT
CASSLVPGAATEAFF
>many|-|16|TRBJ2-6|TRBV4-2
TGTGCCAGCAGCCAAGGGGTTGCCTCTGGGGCCAACGTCCTGACTTTC
CASSQGVASGANVLTF
>-|TRBD2|18|TRBJ2-2|TRBV11-2
TGTGCCAGCAGCCACTCTAGCGGGACCGGACCGAACACCGGGGAGCTGTTTTTT
CASSHSSGTGPNTGELFF
>-|TRBD2|16|TRBJ2-1|TRBV20-1
TGCAGTGCTAGACCTCTAGCGGGAGCCCTATACAATGAGCAGTTCTTC
CSARPLAGALYNEQFF
>many|TRBD2|16|TRBJ2-1|TRBV5-1
TGCGCCAGCAGCTCAGAAGCTGGACTAGTTCGCGATGAGCAGTTCTTC
CASSSEAGLVRDEQFF
>many|-|15|TRBJ2-7|TRBV7-6
TGTGCCAGCAGCTTAGGTGCTAGCGGAGGGGGCGAGCAGTACTTC
CASSLGASGGGEQYF
>many|-|17|TRBJ2-1|TRBV5-1
TGCGCCAGCAGCTTCCTGGGTAGCGGAGGCGCCGGCAATGAGCAGTTCTTC
CASSFLGSGGAGNEQFF
>many|-|17|TRBJ2-3|TRBV18
TGTGCCAGCTCCCCGGCCGAGGACAGCAGCTACACAGATACGCAGTATTTT
CASSPAEDSSYTDTQYF
>few|-|13|TRBJ1-4|TRBV5-5
TGTGCCAGCAGCTTGATCGTCCGCGAAAAACTGTTTTTT
CASSLIVREKLFF
>-|-|17|TRBJ2-3|TRBV5-1
TGCGCCAGCAGCTTGGATGCGGCGGGGGCGCTCACAGATACGCAGTATTTT
CASSLDAAGALTDTQYF
>many|TRBD1|13|TRBJ2-7|TRBV5-1
TGCGCCAGCAGCACCGACAGGGGTGACGAGCAGTACTTC
CASSTDRGDEQYF
>few|TRBD1|13|TRBJ1-2|TRBV5-1
TGCGCCAGCAGCATAGACAGGGGCGGTGGCTACACCTTC
CASSIDRGGGYTF
>many|TRBD2|15|TRBJ2-1|TRBV5-1
TGCGCCAGCAGCTTGACGGTAGCGGGACGGAATGAGCAGTTCTTC
CASSLTVAGRNEQFF
>many|TRBD2|16|TRBJ2-3|TRBV12-3/TRBV12-4
TGTGCCAGCAGTTCCCCCCCGGGACTAGGGGCAGATACGCAGTATTTT
CASSSPPGLGADTQYF
>-|-|13|TRBJ1-2|TRBV20-1
TGCAGTGCTCGGAACACCCGATACTATGGCTACACCTTC
CSARNTRYYGYTF
>few|TRBD1|15|TRBJ1-2|TRBV3-1
TGTGCCAGCAGACGAAACCAGCAGGGGGGATCGGGGTACACCTTC
CASRRNQQGGSGYTF
>-|-|12|TRBJ2-7|TRBV12-3/TRBV12-4
TGTGCCAGCAGTTTCCCCAACTACGAGCAGTACTTC
CASSFPNYEQYF
>-|TRBD2|15|TRBJ2-1|TRBV7-6
TGTGCCAGCAGCTTGGGTGCGGGAGTCTACAATGAGCAGTTCTTC
CASSLGAGVYNEQFF
>-|-|13|TRBJ2-3|TRBV29-1
TGCAGCGTTGAGACAGGAGCCGCAGATACGCAGTATTTT
CSVETGAADTQYF
>many|-|14|TRBJ1-4|TRBV5-1
TGCGCCAGCGGAACAGGCAGGACTAATGAAAAACTGTTTTTT
CASGTGRTNEKLFF
>-|-|18|TRBJ1-1|TRBV10-3
TGTGCCATCACCCCCAGGGTGGGGAGAGCGGGACGCAACACTGAAGCTTTCTTT
CAITPRVGRAGRNTEAFF
>many|-|15|TRBJ2-7|TRBV7-8
TGTGCCAGCAGCATTAGAAGGGATACATCCTACGAGCAGTACTTC
CASSIRRDTSYEQYF
>-|TRBD1|16|TRBJ1-2|TRBV29-1
TGCAGCGTTGAAGAAGGACAGGGGTTAGTGAACTATGGCTACACCTTC
CSVEEGQGLVNYGYTF
>many|-|14|TRBJ2-5|TRBV28
TGTGCCAGCAGTCTCCTGACACTGCAAGAGACCCAGTACTTC
CASSLLTLQETQYF
>many|TRBD2|16|TRBJ2-3|TRBV5-1
TGCGCCAGCAGCTTGGATGTAGCGGGAGGCACAGATACGCAGTATTTT
CASSLDVAGGTDTQYF
>many|-|15|TRBJ2-1|TRBV20-1
TGCAGTGTTCCGACAGCGCGGAGCTCCTACAATGAGCAGTTCTTC
CSVPTARSSYNEQFF
>many|-|15|TRBJ2-1|TRBV20-1
TGCAGTGCTAGCCAGGACTTCCAAATAAACAATGAGCAGTTCTTC
CSASQDFQINNEQFF
>many|-|16|TRBJ1-1|TRBV5-1
TGCGCCAGCAGCTTGACGGTCCGAGGAGAGAACACTGAAGCTTTCTTT
CASSLTVRGENTEAFF
>-|-|14|TRBJ1-1|TRBV28
TGTGCCAGCTCGGGCTTTCAGGGATTGTATGAAGCTTTCTTT
CASSGFQGLYEAFF
>-|-|14|TRBJ2-5|TRBV4-1
TGCGCCAGCAGCCGGACAGGGACTAAAGAGACCCAGTACTTC
CASSRTGTKETQYF
>many|-|13|TRBJ2-7|TRBV12-3/TRBV12-4
TGTGCCAGCAGTTTGGTTTGGGAGGACGAGCAGTACTTC
CASSLVWEDEQYF
>few|-|14|TRBJ2-5|TRBV6-5
TGTGCCAGCAGTTCGGGACCCCCCGGGGGGACCCAGTACTTC
CASSSGPPGGTQYF
>-|-|14|TRBJ1-5|TRBV19
TGTGCCAGTAGTAGGAGACAGAGCAATCAGCCCCAGCATTTT
CASSRRQSNQPQHF
>many|-|15|TRBJ2-7|TRBV5-1
TGCGCCAGCAGCTTCCTTGGCGGGACAGCCTACGAGCAGTACTTC
CASSFLGGTAYEQYF
>many|-|14|TRBJ1-1|TRBV29-1
TGCAGCGCCAGAATGCCGGGCAGGGTCACTGAAGCTTTCTTT
CSARMPGRVTEAFF
>many|-|14|TRBJ1-2|TRBV7-8
TGTGCCAGCAGCTTAGCTGGCAGGCTCTATGGCTACACCTTC
CASSLAGRLYGYTF
>many|-|14|TRBJ1-1|TRBV10-1
TGCGCCAGCAGTGAGGACAGACAGAACACTGAAGCTTTCTTT
CASSEDRQNTEAFF
>few|TRBD1|18|TRBJ1-1|TRBV4-2
TGTGCCAGCAGCCATGAGGTACTTATACAGGGGTTGCGTACTGAAGCTTTCTTT
CASSHEVLIQGLRTEAFF
>-|TRBD1|14|TRBJ2-1|TRBV20-1
TGCAGTGCTAGGTCGGACAGGGCTCTCAATGAGCAGTTCTTC
CSARSDRALNEQFF
>many|-|13|TRBJ1-1|TRBV20-1
TGCAGTGCTTTGGATGAGATGGGCTGGATAGCTTTCTTT
CSALDEMGWIAFF
>-|-|18|TRBJ2-7|TRBV6-1
TGTGCCAGCAGGGTAGACCACTGGACAGGCCCGGGAGGAGGTGAGCAGTACTTC
CASRVDHWTGPGGGEQYF
>-|TRBD2|16|TRBJ2-7|TRBV7-6
TGTGCCAGCAGCTTACGGGCGGGGACTAGCGTGTACGAGCAGTACTTC
CASSLRAGTSVYEQYF
>many|-|15|TRBJ2-7|TRBV5-1
TGCGCCAGCAGCTTGAGGACCCAGGCTCCCTACGAGCAGTACTTC
CASSLRTQAPYEQYF
>many|-|15|TRBJ1-4|TRBV5-1
TGCGCCAGCAGCGTTTCCGGGACAACTAATGAAAAACTGTTTTTT
CASSVSGTTNEKLFF
>many|-|13|TRBJ2-7|TRBV6-1
TGTGCCAGCAGTGCTATATATAGCTACGAGCAGTACTTC
CASSAIYSYEQYF